The 15 T cell receptor beta chains reported below all come from one sample, sequenced in a study of vaccination effects on CD4 cells after COVID-19. These receptors are not linked to any known antigen. Antigen-specific CD4+ T cells were expanded (with viral peptide pools) by the ViraFEST assay ahead of sequencing. CD4+ T cell isolation took place after approximately ten days of culture. Every participant took two doses of the BNT162b2 or mRNA-1273 vaccine. Sequencing was performed with immunoSEQ multiplex PCR; in TCRdb, only in-frame clones are kept and a portion is missing. Of approximately 83,000 clones in the sample, over 75% are singletons; the top ten hold 0.85% to 1.2%. Sequences were derived from CD4+ T cells from PBMCs cultured with HCoV-OC43 spike peptides, sampled after COVID-19 vaccination. Subset of the sample: HCoV-OC43 spike overlapping peptide pool stimulation. Receptor source: a human donor who received a COVID-19 vaccine.

In its sample, this clone was seen a few times. This rearrangement joins TRBV3-1 (or the pseudogene TRBV3-2) to TRBJ1-5; D gene unclear. This CDR3 spans 14 amino acids. The V gene's germline CDR1 is LGHDT and CDR2 YNNKEL (reference sequence). The V end was cut by 5 bases, the J end by 4 bases, with 12 bases between. The CDR3 loop is CASSKRGSNQPQHF. The DNA for the CDR3 is TGTGCCAGCAGCAAACGAGGTTCTAATCAGCCCCAGCATTTT.

The chain has TRBV7-3 and TRBJ1-1; D is unresolved. The V and J ends lost 6 bases and 1 base respectively, with 9 bases between them. CDR3 length equals 13 residues. Germline V gene sequence: CDR1 SGHTA, CDR2 FQGTGA. CDR3: CASSSRQNTEAFF. In nucleotides, the CDR3 is TGTGCCAGCAGTTCACGACAGAACACTGAAGCTTTCTTT.

The chain carries TRBV3-1 (or the pseudogene TRBV3-2) and TRBJ2-7, with unresolved D. Trimming took off 1 base at V and 5 bases at J, with 9 bases between the two ends. The CDR3 consists of 13 residues. CDR1 and CDR2 (germline): LGHDT, YNNKEL (reference sequence). The CDR3 nucleotides are TGTGCCAGCAGCCAAGGAGGAGTTCACGAGCAGTACGTC. Translation gives CASSQGGVHEQYV.

This chain links TRBV21-1 with TRBJ2-2. TRBV21-1 is deemed a pseudogene. The CDR3 sequence is 16 residues long. The CDR3 DNA reads TGTGCCAGCAGCAAAAGAGAAGGCCTCTACACCGGGGAGCTGTTTTTT. Its translation: CASSKREGLYTGELFF.

The chain employs TRBV2 and TRBJ2-5; 10 nucleotides line up with TRBD2. The CDR3 loop spans 15 amino acids. The V and J ends lost 3 bases and 5 bases, in that order; junction bases with no gene match: 6. The germline V gene encodes CDR1 SNHLY and CDR2 FYNNEI. The CDR3 region has the DNA TGTGCCAGCAGTGAGGCGGGACTAGCGATGGAGACCCAGTACTTC. This translates into CASSEAGLAMETQYF. Using reference TRBV2 and TRBJ2-5 for the parts outside the CDR3, the full variable domain is EPEVTQTPSHQVTQMGQEVILRCVPISNHLYFYWYRQILGQKVEFLVSFYNNEISEKSEIFDDQFSVERPDGSNFTLKIRSTKLEDSAMYFCASSEAGLAMETQYFGPGTRLLVL.

The chain joins TRBV5-1 to TRBJ2-1, with 7 bases lining up with TRBD1. The V gene end was trimmed by 4 bases and the J gene end by 7 bases; junction bases not matched to a gene: 11. This CDR3 is 15 amino acids long. Germline CDR1 SGHRS, CDR2 YFSETQ. Here the CDR3 DNA reads TGCGCCAGCAGCGCCACCCCGACAGGGTCAAATGAGCAGTTCTTC. Its translation is CASSATPTGSNEQFF. The full variable domain, in which reference TRBV5-1 and TRBJ2-1 provide the parts outside the CDR3, is KAGVTQTPRYLIKTRGQQVTLSCSPISGHRSVSWYQQTPGQGLQFLFEYFSETQRNKGNFPGRFSGRQFSNSRSEMNVSTLELGDSALYLCASSATPTGSNEQFFGPGTRLTVL.

The V and J genes are TRBV27 and TRBJ2-1; the match to TRBD1 covers 10 bases. V lost 4 bases, J lost 6 bases, and 9 bases stayed unmatched. There are 16 residues in the CDR3. Germline-derived CDR1 and CDR2 are MNHEY and SMNVEV (reference sequence). CDR3 in DNA: TGTGCCAGCAGTTCTTTAGGGACAGGGGAAGGCAATGAGCAGTTCTTC. Its translation is CASSSLGTGEGNEQFF.

V and J are TRBV5-8 and TRBJ1-1; D is uncertain. CDR3 size: 15 residues. Germline CDR1 reads SGHTS; CDR2 reads YDEGEE. With 2 bases removed from V and 1 base from J, the gap between germline ends came to 12 bases. The CDR3 is CASSFYIGQNTEAFF. For the CDR3, the DNA is TGTGCCAGCAGCTTCTATATAGGTCAGAACACTGAAGCTTTCTTT.

V is TRBV15 and J is TRBJ2-5; D gene ambiguous. With 2 bases removed from V and 1 base from J, the gap between germline ends came to 11 bases. The CDR3 totals 15 residues. CDR1 and CDR2 (germline): LNHNV, YYDKDF (reference sequence). CDR3 nucleotide sequence: TGTGCCACCAGCAGAAATATCGACCTCCAAGAGACCCAGTACTTC. It translates to CATSRNIDLQETQYF.

This sequence joins TRBV6-6 and TRBJ1-2; D not certain. Between the trimmed V and J ends, which lost 0 bases and 6 bases, there was a span of 11 bases. Looked up from germline, CDR1 is MNHNY and CDR2 is SVGAGI (reference sequence). The CDR3 spans 14 residues. The CDR3 loop is CASSYSKFEDGYTF. Written as DNA, the CDR3 is TGTGCCAGCAGTTACTCGAAGTTCGAGGATGGCTACACCTTC.

This chain connects TRBV7-9 to TRBJ1-1, with 7 bases aligning to TRBD1. The V segment lost 4 bases and the J segment 4 bases; nucleotides outside the gene matches: 3. The V gene's germline CDR1 is SEHNR and CDR2 FQNEAQ (reference sequence). This CDR3 is 13 amino acids long. CDR3 nucleotides: TGTGCCAGCAGCTCGGGACAGATCACTGAAGCTTTCTTT. It codes for CASSSGQITEAFF.

This clone has a handful of counts. CDR3 sequence: CASSLVGDNSPLHF. The CDR3 nucleotides read TGTGCCAGCAGCTTAGTGGGGGATAATTCACCCCTCCACTTT. This sequence joins TRBV7-8 and TRBJ1-6; TRBD1 is a possible D gene (5 bases). CDR1 and CDR2 (germline): SGHVS, FQNEAQ. V shed 1 base and J shed 5 bases, with 6 bases lying between them. CDR3 length: 14 residues.

The chain links TRBV24-1 to TRBJ1-5; D ambiguous. V was cut by 1 base and J by 0 bases, with 6 bases left in between. The CDR3 length is 15 residues. Germline values: CDR1 KGHDR, CDR2 SFDVKD. The CDR3 is CATSDFGDSNQPQHF. CDR3 nucleotide sequence: TGTGCCACCAGTGATTTCGGGGATAGCAATCAGCCCCAGCATTTT.

The V call is TRBV5-1, the J call TRBJ2-1, with TRBD1 matching 9 bases. The CDR3 has 15 residues. CDR1 is SGHRS, CDR2 YFSETQ, per germline. The V and J ends lost 4 bases and 0 bases, in that order; junction bases with no gene match: 2. This CDR3 is CASSDRGDSYNEQFF. The CDR3 bases are TGCGCCAGCAGCGACAGGGGGGACTCCTACAATGAGCAGTTCTTC.

This clone was detected only a few times. The gene calls are TRBV3-1 (or the pseudogene TRBV3-2) and TRBJ1-6; 8 nucleotides line up with TRBD1. Unmatched junction bases numbered 7, after V lost 3 bases and J lost 9 bases. The length of the CDR3 is 15 residues. In germline, CDR1 is LGHDT, CDR2 YNNKEL (reference sequence). For the CDR3, the DNA is TGTGCCAGCAGCCAGGGAGGACAGGGTTCTTCACCCCTCCACTTT. Protein: CASSQGGQGSSPLHF.